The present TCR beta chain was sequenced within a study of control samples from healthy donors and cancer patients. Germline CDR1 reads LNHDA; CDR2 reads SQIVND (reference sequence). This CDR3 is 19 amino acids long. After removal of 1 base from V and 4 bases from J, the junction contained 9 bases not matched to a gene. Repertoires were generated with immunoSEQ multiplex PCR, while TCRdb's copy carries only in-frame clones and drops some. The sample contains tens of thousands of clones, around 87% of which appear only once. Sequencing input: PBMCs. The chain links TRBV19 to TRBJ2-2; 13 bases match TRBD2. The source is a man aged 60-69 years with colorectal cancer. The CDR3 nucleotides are TGTGCCAGTAGTATAGGGACTAGCGGGGGAACCAGGACCACCGGGGAGCTGTTTTTT. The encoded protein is CASSIGTSGGTRTTGELFF.